Shown below are 13 T cell receptor beta chains from a single sample sequenced in a study of T-cell memory formation after mild COVID-19. TCRdb re-analysed the 5' RACE reads in MiXCR, keeping a single row per CDR3 protein. The sample contains 250,000 to 350,000 distinct CDR3 sequences, about 13% of which appear only once. The sample was PBMCs or a T cell subset sorted from them (not recorded which). The receptors were gathered from a man between 18 and 29 years old who had mild COVID-19 (a few samples of this study predate the infection). Cell type and time point are not known.

This clonotype occurred a few times. V gene TRBV29-1 combines with J gene TRBJ2-7; D perhaps matches TRBD2 (7 bases). Germline CDR1 reads SQVTM; CDR2 reads ANQGSEA. This CDR3 is 11 amino acids long. V lost 7 bases to trimming and J lost 9 bases, with 16 bases between them. CDR3 in amino acids: CSAWEGGAQYF. In DNA form, the CDR3 reads TGCAGCGCCTGGGAGGGGGGGGCGCAGTACTTC.

This clonotype has only a few counts. The chain links TRBV5-1 to TRBJ1-2; no firm D call. V was trimmed by 3 bases and J by 1 base, leaving 13 bases between them. The CDR3 has 15 amino acids. Germline lookup yields CDR1 SGHRS and CDR2 YFSETQ. The chain's CDR3 is CASSYNIQDNYGYTF. The DNA for the CDR3 is TGCGCCAGCAGCTACAACATTCAAGATAACTATGGCTACACCTTC.

The genes are TRBV6-5 and TRBJ1-3; D is undetermined. Germline lookup yields CDR1 MNHEY and CDR2 SVGAGI. Trimming took off 5 bases at V and 0 bases at J, with 5 bases between the two ends. The CDR3 has 13 residues. CDR3 residues: CASSPNSGNTIYF. The CDR3 DNA reads TGTGCCAGCAGTCCTAACTCTGGAAACACCATATATTTT.

This clonotype was found many times. The V gene is TRBV7-2, the J gene TRBJ1-6; no firm D call. V lost 5 bases to trimming and J lost 4 bases, with 3 bases between them. This CDR3 contains 12 residues. Per germline, CDR1 SGHTA and CDR2 FQGNSA. CDR3 DNA: TGTGCCAGCAGCCGTTATAATTCACCCCTCCACTTT. Translating gives CASSRYNSPLHF. Based on the CDR3 plus reference TRBV7-2 and TRBJ1-6, the full variable domain is GAGVSQSPSNKVTEKGKDVELRCDPISGHTALYWYRQSLGQGLEFLIYFQGNSAPDKSGLPSDRFSAERTGGSVSTLTIQRTQQEDSAVYLCASSRYNSPLHFGNGTRLTVT.

This clonotype was recorded at least ten times. This chain links TRBV4-3 with TRBJ2-3; the match to TRBD2 covers 9 bases. This CDR3 is built from 15 residues. Trimming at V came to 6 bases and at J to 6 bases, leaving 10 bases not matched to a gene. CDR1 is LGHNA and CDR2 is YSLEER in the germline V gene. The CDR3 nucleotides are TGCGCCAGCAGTCAATCCAGGCTAGCGGGGGATACGCAGTATTTT. Protein: CASSQSRLAGDTQYF.

The sample holds a few counts of this clonotype. This sequence joins TRBV12-5 and TRBJ2-5; D ambiguous. The CDR3 covers 14 residues. The ends were cut back, 6 bases at V and 2 bases at J, with 13 bases in the middle. The V gene's germline CDR1 is LGHNT and CDR2 FRNRAP. The CDR3 DNA follows: TGTGCTAGTGGCCAGAATAGTAAGCAAGAGACCCAGTACTTC. It is translated as CASGQNSKQETQYF.

V gene TRBV5-1 combines with J gene TRBJ1-5; no reliable D call. V lost 1 base and J lost 7, with 15 bases in between. Germline CDR1 is SGHRS and CDR2 is YFSETQ. The CDR3 runs to 15 residues. CDR3 protein: CASSLSGMTEQPQHF. The CDR3 DNA sequence: TGCGCCAGCAGCTTGTCTGGGATGACGGAGCAGCCCCAGCATTTT.

V is TRBV6-1 and J is TRBJ2-7, with 7 bases that match TRBD1. The CDR3 length is 13 residues. The germline V gene encodes CDR1 MNHNS and CDR2 SASEGT. V lost 6 bases, J lost 3 bases, and 5 bases stayed unmatched. DNA for the CDR3: TGTGCCAGCAGGACAGGGCCGAGCTACGAGCAGTACGTC. This gives the protein CASRTGPSYEQYV.

This clonotype was picked up a small number of times. This chain joins TRBV15 and TRBJ2-5, with D perhaps being TRBD1 or TRBD2 (5 bases each). Trimming cost V 3 bases and J 5 bases, with 13 bases left between them. CDR1 is LNHNV, CDR2 YYDKDF, per germline (reference sequence). The CDR3 runs to 14 residues. The CDR3 coding sequence is TGTGCCACCAGCAGGGCGATTGAGGGGGAGACCCAGTACTTC. The encoded protein is CATSRAIEGETQYF.

The J gene is TRBJ2-3, the V gene TRBV29-1; D may match TRBD1 or TRBD2 (6 bases each). Between the trimmed V and J ends, which lost 4 bases and 5 bases, there was a span of 16 bases. CDR1 is SQVTM and CDR2 is ANQGSEA in the germline V gene. This CDR3 spans 14 amino acids. The CDR3 region has the DNA TGCAGCGTTGCCGGGGGCAACTATGGAGATACGCAGTATTTT. Protein sequence: CSVAGGNYGDTQYF.

This clonotype was counted between two and nine times. The chain combines TRBV7-3 with TRBJ2-3; possibly TRBD1 for D (6 bases). V was pared by 5 bases and J by 7 bases, with 10 bases between. This CDR3 spans 12 amino acids. CDR1 is SGHTA, CDR2 FQGTGA, per germline. CDR3 in amino acids: CASSLQGNTQYF. The CDR3 DNA reads TGTGCCAGCAGCCTACAGGGAAATACGCAGTATTTT.

J is TRBJ1-1 and V is TRBV7-9; no definite D call. Germline assignment: CDR1 SEHNR and CDR2 FQNEAQ (reference sequence). Trimming left V 5 bases short and J 6 bases short, with 16 bases between. CDR3 length: 14 residues. CDR3 in DNA: TGTGCCAGCAGCAGCTCTGGGGTTTGGGCTGAAGCTTTCTTT. It encodes CASSSSGVWAEAFF.

A few counts support this clonotype. The chain has TRBV5-1 and TRBJ2-1, with D perhaps given as TRBD1 or TRBD2 (5 bases each). The CDR3 extends over 14 amino acids. Trimming took 2 bases from V and 5 from J, leaving 11 bases between them. Germline V gene sequence: CDR1 SGHRS, CDR2 YFSETQ. CDR3 protein: CASSLTGPNNEQFF. CDR3 sequence (DNA): TGCGCCAGCAGCTTAACGGGACCAAACAATGAGCAGTTCTTC.